This T cell receptor (beta chain) was sequenced for a study of blood T cell repertoires in COVID-19. Study details: Samples came from the United States, Italy and Spain, spanning acute and convalescent COVID-19. The cDNA or gDNA used as material had been derived from T cells, B-cell-depleted T cells, or PBMCs.

CDR1 KGHDR and CDR2 SFDVKD come from the germline V gene. V lost 6 bases, J lost 5 bases, and 9 bases stayed unmatched. This CDR3 is built from 16 residues. Per the original methods: Reference gene primer amplification yielded estimated nucleated cell counts. Libraries were prepared by immunoSEQ multiplex PCR; TCRdb keeps only in-frame clonotypes and omits some of them. V and J calls and clone size are given by that table; D and trimming were obtained from the DNA. The sample yields roughly 97,000 clones, approximately 84% seen once. This sequence was found in a man in his 70s with acute or convalescent COVID-19. The rearrangement links TRBV24-1 to TRBJ1-4; 9 nucleotides agree with TRBD1. The sequencing sample was made of peripheral blood. The CDR3 DNA is TGTGCCACCAGTCCGAAACCGGGACAGGGAAATGAAAAACTGTTTTTT. It yields the protein CATSPKPGQGNEKLFF.